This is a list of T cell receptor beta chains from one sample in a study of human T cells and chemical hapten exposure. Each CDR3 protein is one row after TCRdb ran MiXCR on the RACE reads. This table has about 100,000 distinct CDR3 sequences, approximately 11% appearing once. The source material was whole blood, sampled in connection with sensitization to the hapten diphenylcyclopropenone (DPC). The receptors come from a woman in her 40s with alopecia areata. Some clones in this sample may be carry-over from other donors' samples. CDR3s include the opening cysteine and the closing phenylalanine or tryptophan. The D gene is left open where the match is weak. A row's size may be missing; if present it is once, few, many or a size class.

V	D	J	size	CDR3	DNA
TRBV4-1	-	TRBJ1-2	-	CASSQDQSYTF	TGCGCCAGCAGCCAAGACCAGAGTTACACCTTC
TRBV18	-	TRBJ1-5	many	CASSRGPPPESNQPQHF	TGTGCCAGCTCAAGGGGACCGCCTCCTGAGAGCAATCAGCCCCAGCATTTT
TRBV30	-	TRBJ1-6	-	CAWSPGNSPLHF	TGTGCCTGGAGCCCAGGGAATTCACCCCTCCACTTT
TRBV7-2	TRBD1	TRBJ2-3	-	CASSFFTAGGDTQYF	TGTGCCAGCAGCTTCTTTACCGCAGGGGGAGATACGCAGTATTTT
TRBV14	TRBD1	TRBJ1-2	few	CASSHEGQGRYGYTF	TGTGCCAGCAGCCACGAGGGACAGGGACGCTATGGCTACACCTTC
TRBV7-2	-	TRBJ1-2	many	CASSLRPRVDHGYTF	TGTGCCAGCAGCTTGAGGCCCCGGGTCGATCATGGCTACACCTTC
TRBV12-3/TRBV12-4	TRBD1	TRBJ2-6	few	CASSRDSLPGANVLTF	TGTGCCAGCAGCCGGGACAGCCTTCCTGGGGCCAACGTCCTGACTTTC
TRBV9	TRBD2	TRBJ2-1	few	CASSPRHAGGPNEQFF	TGTGCCAGCAGCCCCCGACACGCGGGGGGTCCCAATGAGCAGTTCTTC
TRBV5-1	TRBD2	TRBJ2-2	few	CASSLGPSGKDTGELFF	TGCGCCAGCAGCTTGGGGCCTAGCGGGAAGGACACCGGGGAGCTGTTTTTT
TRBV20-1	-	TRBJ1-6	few	CSASLFGASYNSPLHF	TGCAGTGCTAGTTTGTTTGGGGCGTCCTATAATTCACCCCTCCACTTT
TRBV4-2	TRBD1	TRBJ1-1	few	CASSLGQGVTEAFF	TGTGCCAGCAGCCTCGGACAGGGCGTCACTGAAGCTTTCTTT
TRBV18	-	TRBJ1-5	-	CASVRDIYQPQHF	TGTGCCAGCGTCCGGGACATATATCAGCCCCAGCATTTT
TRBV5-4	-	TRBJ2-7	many	CASSRDRGNNEQYF	TGTGCCAGCAGCCGGGACCGGGGGAACAACGAGCAGTACTTC
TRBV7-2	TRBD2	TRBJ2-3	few	CASSPPRGRAADTQYF	TGTGCCAGCAGCCCCCCTCGGGGGAGGGCCGCTGATACGCAGTATTTT
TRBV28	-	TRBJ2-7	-	CASSLIGASYEQYF	TGTGCCAGCAGTTTAATCGGGGCCTCCTACGAGCAGTACTTC
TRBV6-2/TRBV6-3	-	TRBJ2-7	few	CATAGRNYEQYF	TGTGCCACCGCGGGACGGAACTACGAGCAGTACTTC
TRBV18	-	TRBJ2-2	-	CASSPSGVGITGELFF	TGTGCCAGCTCACCATCCGGGGTCGGGATCACCGGGGAGCTGTTTTTT
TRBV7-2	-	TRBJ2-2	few	CASSLGFDTGELFF	TGTGCCAGCAGCCTGGGGTTCGACACCGGGGAGCTGTTTTTT
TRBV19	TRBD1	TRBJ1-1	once	CASSSDRGDNTEAFF	TGTGCCAGTAGCTCGGACAGGGGCGATAACACTGAAGCTTTCTTT
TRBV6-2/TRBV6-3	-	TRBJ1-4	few	CASSAPGGLTANEKLFF	TGTGCCAGCAGTGCCCCGGGCGGACTGACGGCTAATGAAAAACTGTTTTTT
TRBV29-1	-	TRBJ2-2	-	CSVEWGGELFF	TGCAGCGTTGAATGGGGCGGGGAGCTGTTTTTT
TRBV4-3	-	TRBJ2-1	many	CASSQDFGTYNEQFF	TGCGCCAGCAGCCAAGATTTTGGGACCTACAATGAGCAGTTCTTC
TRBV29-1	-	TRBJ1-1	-	CSVLWRRTEAFF	TGCAGCGTTCTATGGCGACGCACTGAAGCTTTCTTT
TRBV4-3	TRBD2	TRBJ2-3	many	CASSQGLLAGYTDTQYF	TGCGCCAGCAGCCAAGGCTTACTAGCGGGGTACACAGATACGCAGTATTTT
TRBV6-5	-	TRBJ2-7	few	CASTTGAGSRWDEQYF	TGTGCCAGCACCACCGGGGCGGGGTCTCGATGGGACGAGCAGTACTTC
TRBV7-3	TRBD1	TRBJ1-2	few	CASSLTGGSNYGYTF	TGTGCCAGCAGCCTAACAGGGGGTTCTAACTATGGCTACACCTTC
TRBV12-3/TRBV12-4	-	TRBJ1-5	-	CASSGRGNSNQPQHF	TGTGCCAGCAGTGGTCGAGGGAACAGCAATCAGCCCCAGCATTTT
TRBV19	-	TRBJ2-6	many	CATYPGSSGANVLTF	TGTGCCACCTATCCAGGGTCCTCTGGGGCCAACGTCCTGACTTTC
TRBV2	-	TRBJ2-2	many	CASTRNTGELFF	TGTGCCAGCACCAGGAACACCGGGGAGCTGTTTTTT
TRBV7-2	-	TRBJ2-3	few	CASSSGPTDTQYF	TGTGCCAGCAGCTCAGGACCGACAGATACGCAGTATTTT
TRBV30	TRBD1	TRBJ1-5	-	CAWSGGQGDQPQHF	TGTGCCTGGAGTGGTGGACAGGGGGATCAGCCCCAGCATTTT
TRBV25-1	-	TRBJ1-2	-	CASRNLGYGYTF	TGTGCCAGCAGAAACCTAGGCTATGGCTACACCTTC
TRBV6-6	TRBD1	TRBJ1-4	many	CASRTLGQAWATNEKLFF	TGTGCCAGCAGAACCCTGGGACAGGCCTGGGCAACTAATGAAAAACTGTTTTTT
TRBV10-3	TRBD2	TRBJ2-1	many	CAISESAVRGGAGGKNEQFF	TGTGCCATCAGTGAGTCCGCAGTCAGGGGAGGCGCGGGAGGGAAGAATGAGCAGTTCTTC
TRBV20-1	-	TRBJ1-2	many	CSARVFAYGYTF	TGCAGTGCTAGAGTATTCGCGTATGGCTACACCTTC
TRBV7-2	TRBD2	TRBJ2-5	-	CASSQRTSGRRETQYF	TGTGCCAGCAGCCAACGGACTAGCGGGAGGCGAGAGACCCAGTACTTC
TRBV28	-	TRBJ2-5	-	CASTGGVALETQYF	TGTGCCAGCACCGGAGGGGTTGCATTAGAGACCCAGTACTTC
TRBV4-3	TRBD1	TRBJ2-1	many	CASSQKRGQGKEFF	TGCGCCAGCAGCCAGAAACGGGGACAGGGCAAGGAGTTCTTC
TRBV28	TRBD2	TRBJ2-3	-	CASSPSGRGTDTQYF	TGTGCCAGCAGTCCTAGCGGGAGAGGGACAGATACGCAGTATTTT
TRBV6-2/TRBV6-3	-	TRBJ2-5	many	CASSYRQETQYF	TGTGCCAGCAGTTACCGCCAAGAGACCCAGTACTTC